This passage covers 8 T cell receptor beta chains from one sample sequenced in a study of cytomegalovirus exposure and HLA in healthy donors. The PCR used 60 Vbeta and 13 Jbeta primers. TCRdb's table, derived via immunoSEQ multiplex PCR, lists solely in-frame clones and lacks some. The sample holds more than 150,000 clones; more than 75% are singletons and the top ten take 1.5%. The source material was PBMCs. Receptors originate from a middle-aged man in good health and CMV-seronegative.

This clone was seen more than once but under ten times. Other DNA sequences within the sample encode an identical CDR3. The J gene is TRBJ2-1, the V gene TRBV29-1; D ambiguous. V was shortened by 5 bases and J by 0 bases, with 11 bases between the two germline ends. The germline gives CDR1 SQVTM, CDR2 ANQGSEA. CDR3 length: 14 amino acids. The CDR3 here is CSVSLQSSYNEQFF. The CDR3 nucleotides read TGCAGCGTTAGCCTCCAAAGCTCCTACAATGAGCAGTTCTTC.

The CDR3 sequence: CASSLGSGGLNTEAFF. CDR3 coding DNA: TGTGCCAGCTCACTCGGTTCAGGGGGATTGAACACTGAAGCTTTCTTT. This rearrangement joins TRBV18 to TRBJ1-1; 7 positions agree with TRBD1. Per the germline V gene, CDR1 is KGHSH and CDR2 is LQKENI. CDR3 size: 16 residues. The J segment lost 0 bases and the V segment lost 4 bases, leaving 8 bases of the junction unmatched.

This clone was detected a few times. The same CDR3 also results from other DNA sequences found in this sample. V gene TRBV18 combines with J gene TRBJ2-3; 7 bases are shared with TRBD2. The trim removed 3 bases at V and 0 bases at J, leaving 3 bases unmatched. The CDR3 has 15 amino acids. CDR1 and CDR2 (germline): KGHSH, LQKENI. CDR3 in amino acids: CASSPGGASTDTQYF. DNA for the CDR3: TGTGCCAGCTCACCGGGAGGGGCTAGCACAGATACGCAGTATTTT.

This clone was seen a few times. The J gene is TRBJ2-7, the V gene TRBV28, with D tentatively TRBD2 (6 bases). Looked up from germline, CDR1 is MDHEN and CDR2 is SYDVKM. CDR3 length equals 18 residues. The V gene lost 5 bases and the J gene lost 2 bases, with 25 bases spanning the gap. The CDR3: CASSQGLFGTPYTYEQYF. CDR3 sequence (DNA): TGTGCCAGCAGTCAAGGCCTATTCGGGACTCCGTACACCTACGAGCAGTACTTC. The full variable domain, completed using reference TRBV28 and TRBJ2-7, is DVKVTQSSRYLVKRTGEKVFLECVQDMDHENMFWYRQDPGLGLRLIYFSYDVKMKEKGDIPEGYSVSREKKERFSLILESASTNQTSMYLCASSQGLFGTPYTYEQYFGPGTRLTVT.

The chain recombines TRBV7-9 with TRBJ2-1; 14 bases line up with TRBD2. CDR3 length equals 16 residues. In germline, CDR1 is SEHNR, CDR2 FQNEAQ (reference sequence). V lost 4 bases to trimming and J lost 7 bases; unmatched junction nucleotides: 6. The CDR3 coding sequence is TGTGCCAGCAGCTGGACTAGCGGGGGGTTGAGTAATGAGCAGTTCTTC. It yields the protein CASSWTSGGLSNEQFF.

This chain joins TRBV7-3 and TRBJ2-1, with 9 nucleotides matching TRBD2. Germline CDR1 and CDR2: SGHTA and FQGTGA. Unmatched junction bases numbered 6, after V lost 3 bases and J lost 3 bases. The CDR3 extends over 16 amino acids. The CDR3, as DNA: TGTGCCAGCAGCTTTATAGCGGGAGCAGGCTACAATGAGCAGTTCTTC. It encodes CASSFIAGAGYNEQFF.

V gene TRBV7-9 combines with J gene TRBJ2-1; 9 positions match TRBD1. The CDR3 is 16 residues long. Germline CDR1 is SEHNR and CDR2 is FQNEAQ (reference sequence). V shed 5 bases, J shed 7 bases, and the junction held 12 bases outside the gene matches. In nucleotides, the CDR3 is TGTGCCAGCAGCCCGGGGGGCAGGACAGGGGATAATGAGCAGTTCTTC. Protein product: CASSPGGRTGDNEQFF.

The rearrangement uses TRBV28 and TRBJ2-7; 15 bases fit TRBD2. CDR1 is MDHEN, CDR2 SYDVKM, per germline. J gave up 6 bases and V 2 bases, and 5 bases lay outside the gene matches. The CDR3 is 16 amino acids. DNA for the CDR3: TGTGCCAGCAGTTTAGGTCGGACTAGCGGGAGGGCCGAGCAGTACTTC. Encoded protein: CASSLGRTSGRAEQYF. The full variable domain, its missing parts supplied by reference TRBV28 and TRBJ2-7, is DVKVTQSSRYLVKRTGEKVFLECVQDMDHENMFWYRQDPGLGLRLIYFSYDVKMKEKGDIPEGYSVSREKKERFSLILESASTNQTSMYLCASSLGRTSGRAEQYFGPGTRLTVT.